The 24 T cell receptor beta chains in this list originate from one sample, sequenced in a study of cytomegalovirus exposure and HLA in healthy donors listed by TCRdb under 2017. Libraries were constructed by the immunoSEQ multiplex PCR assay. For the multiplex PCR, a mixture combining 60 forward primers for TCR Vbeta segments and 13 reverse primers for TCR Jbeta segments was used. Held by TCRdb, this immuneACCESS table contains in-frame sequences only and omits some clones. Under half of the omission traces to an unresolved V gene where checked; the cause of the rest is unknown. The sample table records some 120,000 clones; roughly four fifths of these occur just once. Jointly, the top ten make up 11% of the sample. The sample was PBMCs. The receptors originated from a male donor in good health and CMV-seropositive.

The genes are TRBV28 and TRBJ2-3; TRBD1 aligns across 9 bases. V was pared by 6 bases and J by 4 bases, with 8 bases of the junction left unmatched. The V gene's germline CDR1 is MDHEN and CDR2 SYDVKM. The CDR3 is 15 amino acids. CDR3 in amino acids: CASSVGTGIPDTQYF. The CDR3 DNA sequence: TGTGCCAGCAGCGTCGGGACAGGGATCCCAGATACGCAGTATTTT. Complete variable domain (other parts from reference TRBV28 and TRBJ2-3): DVKVTQSSRYLVKRTGEKVFLECVQDMDHENMFWYRQDPGLGLRLIYFSYDVKMKEKGDIPEGYSVSREKKERFSLILESASTNQTSMYLCASSVGTGIPDTQYFGPGTRLTVL.

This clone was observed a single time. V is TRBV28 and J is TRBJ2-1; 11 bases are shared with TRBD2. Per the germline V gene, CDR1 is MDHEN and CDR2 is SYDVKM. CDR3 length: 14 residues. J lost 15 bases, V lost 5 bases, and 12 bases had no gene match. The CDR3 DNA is TGTGCCAGCAGTCCGATTACTAGCGGGGGTGAGGGGTTCTTC. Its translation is CASSPITSGGEGFF.

CDR3 in amino acids: CASKPVQGASGEQYF. The CDR3 coding sequence is TGTGCCAGTAAACCTGTACAGGGGGCGAGTGGGGAGCAGTACTTC. The chain joins TRBV19 to TRBJ2-5; 9 bases match TRBD1. Trimming removed 7 bases from V and 11 bases from J; junction bases left unmatched: 17. The CDR3 is 15 amino acids. Germline V gives CDR1 LNHDA, CDR2 SQIVND (reference sequence).

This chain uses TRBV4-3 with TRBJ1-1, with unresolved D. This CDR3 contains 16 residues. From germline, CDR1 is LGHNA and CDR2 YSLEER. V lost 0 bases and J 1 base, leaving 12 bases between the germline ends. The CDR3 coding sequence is TGCGCCAGCAGCCAAGACAGGTTTGTACGGAACACTGAAGCTTTCTTT. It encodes CASSQDRFVRNTEAFF.

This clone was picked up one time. DNA for the CDR3: TGTGCCAGCAGCCCCAGCGGGATCTTCTACAATGAGCAGTTCTTC. It codes for CASSPSGIFYNEQFF. The chain has TRBV9 and TRBJ2-1, with 7 bases fitting TRBD2. V was clipped by 4 bases and J by 3 bases; unmatched bases: 7. Germline V gene sequence: CDR1 SGDLS, CDR2 YYNGEE. This CDR3 is built from 15 residues.

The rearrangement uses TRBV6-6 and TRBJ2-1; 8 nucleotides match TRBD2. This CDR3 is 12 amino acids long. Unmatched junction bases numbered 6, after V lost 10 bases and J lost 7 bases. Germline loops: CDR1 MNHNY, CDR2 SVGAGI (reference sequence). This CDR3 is CATRGGANEQFF. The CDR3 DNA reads TGTGCCACCCGGGGGGGGGCGAATGAGCAGTTCTTC.

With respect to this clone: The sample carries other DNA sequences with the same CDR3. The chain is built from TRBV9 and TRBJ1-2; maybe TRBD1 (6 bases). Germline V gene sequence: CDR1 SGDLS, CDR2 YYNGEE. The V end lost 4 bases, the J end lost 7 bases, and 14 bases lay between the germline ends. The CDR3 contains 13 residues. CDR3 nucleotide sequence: TGTGCCAGCAGCTCGAGGGGGGGGACTGGCTACACCTTC. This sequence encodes CASSSRGGTGYTF.

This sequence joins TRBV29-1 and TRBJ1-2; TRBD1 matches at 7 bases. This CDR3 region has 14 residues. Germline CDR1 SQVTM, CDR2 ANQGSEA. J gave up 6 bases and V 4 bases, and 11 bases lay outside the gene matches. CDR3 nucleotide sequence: TGCAGCGTTGGTTCTTTTTCAGGGGGTCATGGCTACACCTTC. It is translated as CSVGSFSGGHGYTF.

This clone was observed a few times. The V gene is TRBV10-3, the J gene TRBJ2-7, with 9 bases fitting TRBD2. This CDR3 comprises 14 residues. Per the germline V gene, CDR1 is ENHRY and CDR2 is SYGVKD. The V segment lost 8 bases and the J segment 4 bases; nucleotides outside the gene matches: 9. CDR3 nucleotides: TGTGCCATCCGCCCTGCGGGAGGGGAGTACGAGCAGTACTTC. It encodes CAIRPAGGEYEQYF.

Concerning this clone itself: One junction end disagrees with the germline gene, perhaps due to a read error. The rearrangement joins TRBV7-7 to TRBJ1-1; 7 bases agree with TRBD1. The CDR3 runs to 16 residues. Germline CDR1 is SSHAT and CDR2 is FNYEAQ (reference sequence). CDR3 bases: TGTGCTAGCAGCGCCCTCGGGACAGAAGAGAACACTGAAGCTTTCTTT. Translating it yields CASSALGTEENTEAFF.

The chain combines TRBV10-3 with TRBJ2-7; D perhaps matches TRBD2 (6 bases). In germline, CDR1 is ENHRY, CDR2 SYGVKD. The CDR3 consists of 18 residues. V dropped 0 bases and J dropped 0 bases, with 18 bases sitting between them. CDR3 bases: TGTGCCATCAGTGAGTCGATCTCTCAGCGGGCCCTCTCCTACGAGCAGTACTTC. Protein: CAISESISQRALSYEQYF.

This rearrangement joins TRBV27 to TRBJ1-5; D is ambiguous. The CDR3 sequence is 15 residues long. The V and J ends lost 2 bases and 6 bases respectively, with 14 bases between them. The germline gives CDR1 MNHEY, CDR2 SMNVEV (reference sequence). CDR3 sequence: CASSLVPGEGQPQHF. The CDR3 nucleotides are TGTGCCAGCAGTTTAGTTCCGGGAGAAGGTCAGCCCCAGCATTTT.

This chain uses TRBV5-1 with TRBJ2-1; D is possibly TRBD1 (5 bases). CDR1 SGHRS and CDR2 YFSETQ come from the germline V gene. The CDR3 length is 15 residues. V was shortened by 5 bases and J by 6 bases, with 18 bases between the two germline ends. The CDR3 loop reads CASRPVETAVNEQFF. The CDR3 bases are TGCGCCAGCAGGCCGGTAGAGACAGCAGTCAATGAGCAGTTCTTC.

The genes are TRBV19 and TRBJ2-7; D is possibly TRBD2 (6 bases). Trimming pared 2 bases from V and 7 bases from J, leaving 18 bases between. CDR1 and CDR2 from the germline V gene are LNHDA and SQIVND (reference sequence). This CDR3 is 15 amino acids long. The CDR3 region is CASSIRGLASGEQYF. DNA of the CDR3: TGTGCCAGTAGTATAAGGGGACTGGCTTCAGGGGAGCAGTACTTC.

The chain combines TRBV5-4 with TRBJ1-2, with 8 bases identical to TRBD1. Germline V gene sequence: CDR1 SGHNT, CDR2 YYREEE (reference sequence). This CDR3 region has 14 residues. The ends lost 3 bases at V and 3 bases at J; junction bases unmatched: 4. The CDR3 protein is CASSSGQGDYGYTF. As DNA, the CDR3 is TGTGCCAGCAGCTCCGGACAGGGAGACTATGGCTACACCTTC.

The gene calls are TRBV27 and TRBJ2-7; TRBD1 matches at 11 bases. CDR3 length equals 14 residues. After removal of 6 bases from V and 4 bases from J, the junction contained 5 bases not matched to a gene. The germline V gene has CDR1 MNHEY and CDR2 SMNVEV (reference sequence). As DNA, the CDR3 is TGTGCCAGCAGCCATGGACAGGGGGCATACGAGCAGTACTTC. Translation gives CASSHGQGAYEQYF.

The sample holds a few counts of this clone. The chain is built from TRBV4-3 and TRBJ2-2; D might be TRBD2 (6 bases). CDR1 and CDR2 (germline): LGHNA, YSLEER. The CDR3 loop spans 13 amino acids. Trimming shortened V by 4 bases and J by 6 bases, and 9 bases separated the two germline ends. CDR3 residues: CASSPGLSGELFF. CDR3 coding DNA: TGCGCCAGCAGCCCGGGACTGTCCGGGGAGCTGTTTTTT.

CDR3: CSVSFPYLGGKINTEAFF. The CDR3 region has the DNA TGCAGCGTTAGCTTCCCCTACCTCGGAGGGAAAATCAACACTGAAGCTTTCTTT. The chain joins TRBV29-1 to TRBJ1-1; D is unresolved. Germline V lookup: CDR1 SQVTM, CDR2 ANQGSEA. Trimming cost V 5 bases and J 2 bases, with 27 bases left between them. This CDR3 is built from 18 residues.

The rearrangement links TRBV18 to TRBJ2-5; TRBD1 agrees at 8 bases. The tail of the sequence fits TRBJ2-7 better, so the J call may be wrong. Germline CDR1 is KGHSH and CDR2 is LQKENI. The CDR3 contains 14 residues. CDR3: CASSPDRVPYEQYF. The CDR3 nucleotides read TGTGCCAGCTCACCGGACAGGGTGCCGTACGAGCAGTACTTC.

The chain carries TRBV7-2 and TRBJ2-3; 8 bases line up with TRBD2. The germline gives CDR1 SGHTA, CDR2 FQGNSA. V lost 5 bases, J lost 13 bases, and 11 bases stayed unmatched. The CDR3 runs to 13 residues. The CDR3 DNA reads TGTGCCAGCAGCCCGGATAGCGGGAAGAACGAGTATTTT. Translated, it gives CASSPDSGKNEYF.

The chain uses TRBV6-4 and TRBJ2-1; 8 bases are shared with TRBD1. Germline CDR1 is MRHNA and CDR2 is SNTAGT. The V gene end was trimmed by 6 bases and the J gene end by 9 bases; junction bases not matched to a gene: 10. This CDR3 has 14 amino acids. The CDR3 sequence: CASRPGQAKGEQFF. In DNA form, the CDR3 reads TGTGCCAGCAGACCGGGACAGGCAAAGGGTGAGCAGTTCTTC.

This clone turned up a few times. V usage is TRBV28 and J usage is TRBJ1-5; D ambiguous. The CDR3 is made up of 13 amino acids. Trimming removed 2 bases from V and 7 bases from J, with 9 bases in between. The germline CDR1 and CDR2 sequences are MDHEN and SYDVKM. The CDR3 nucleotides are TGTGCCAGCAGTTTAGGAGGGAGGCAGCCCCAGCATTTT. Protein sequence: CASSLGGRQPQHF.

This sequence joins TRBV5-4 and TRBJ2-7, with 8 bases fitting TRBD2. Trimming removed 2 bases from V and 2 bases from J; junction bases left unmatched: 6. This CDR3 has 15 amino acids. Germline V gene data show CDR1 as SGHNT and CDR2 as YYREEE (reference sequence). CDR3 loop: CASSLTSGVAYEQYF. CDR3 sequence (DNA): TGTGCCAGCAGCTTAACTAGCGGAGTAGCCTACGAGCAGTACTTC.

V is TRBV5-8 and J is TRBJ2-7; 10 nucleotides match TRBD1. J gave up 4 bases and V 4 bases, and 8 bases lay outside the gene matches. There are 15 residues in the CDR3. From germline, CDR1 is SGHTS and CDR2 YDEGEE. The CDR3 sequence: CASSLPGQGIYEQYF. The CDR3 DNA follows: TGTGCCAGCAGCCTCCCGGGACAGGGGATATACGAGCAGTACTTC.